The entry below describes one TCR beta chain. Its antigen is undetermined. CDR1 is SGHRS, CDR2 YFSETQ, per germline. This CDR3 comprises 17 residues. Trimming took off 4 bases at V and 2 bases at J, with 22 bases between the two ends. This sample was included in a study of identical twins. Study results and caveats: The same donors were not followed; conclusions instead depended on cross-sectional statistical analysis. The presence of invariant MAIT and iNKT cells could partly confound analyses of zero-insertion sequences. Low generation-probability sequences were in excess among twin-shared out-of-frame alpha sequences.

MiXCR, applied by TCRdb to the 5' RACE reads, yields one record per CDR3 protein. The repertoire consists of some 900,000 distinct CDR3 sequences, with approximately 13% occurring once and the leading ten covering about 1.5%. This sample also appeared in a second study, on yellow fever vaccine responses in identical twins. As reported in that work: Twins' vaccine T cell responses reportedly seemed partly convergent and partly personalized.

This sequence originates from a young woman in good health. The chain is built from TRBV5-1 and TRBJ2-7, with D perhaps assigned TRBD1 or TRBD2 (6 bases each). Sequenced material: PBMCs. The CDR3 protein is CASSPDGGHLLPYEQYF. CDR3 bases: TGCGCCAGCAGCCCCGACGGGGGACACCTCCTACCCTACGAGCAGTACTTC. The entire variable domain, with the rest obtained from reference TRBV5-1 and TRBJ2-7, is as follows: KAGVTQTPRYLIKTRGQQVTLSCSPISGHRSVSWYQQTPGQGLQFLFEYFSETQRNKGNFPGRFSGRQFSNSRSEMNVSTLELGDSALYLCASSPDGGHLLPYEQYFGPGTRLTVT.